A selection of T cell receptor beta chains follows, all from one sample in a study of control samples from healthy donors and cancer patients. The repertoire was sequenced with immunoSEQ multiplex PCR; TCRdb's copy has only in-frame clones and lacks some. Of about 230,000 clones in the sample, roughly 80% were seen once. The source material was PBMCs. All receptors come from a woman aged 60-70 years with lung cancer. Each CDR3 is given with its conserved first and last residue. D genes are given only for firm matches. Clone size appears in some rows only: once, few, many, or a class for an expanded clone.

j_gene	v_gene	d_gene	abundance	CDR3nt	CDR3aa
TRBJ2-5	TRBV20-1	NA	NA	TGCAGTGCTAGTGGAGAGACCCAGTACTTC	CSASGETQYF
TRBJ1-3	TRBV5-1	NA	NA	TGCGCCAGCAGCTTGAGCGGGGGGCTCTCTGGAAACACCATATATTTT	CASSLSGGLSGNTIYF
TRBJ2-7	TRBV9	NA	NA	TGTGCCAGCAGCTCCCTAGGGCTCGGCGAGCAGTACTTC	CASSSLGLGEQYF
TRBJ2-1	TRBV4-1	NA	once	TGCGCCAGCAGCCAGGGTAGAAAGCAGTTCTTC	CASSQGRKQFF
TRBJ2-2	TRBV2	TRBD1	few	TGTGCCAGCAGGGTACAGACAGGGGGCACCGGGGAGCTGTTTTTT	CASRVQTGGTGELFF
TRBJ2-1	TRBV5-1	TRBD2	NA	TGCGCCAGCAGCATAGCGGGAGGTCAGTACAATGAGCAGTTCTTC	CASSIAGGQYNEQFF
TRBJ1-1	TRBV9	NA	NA	TGTGCCAGCAGCGTAGGGGATGACACTGAAGCTTTCTTT	CASSVGDDTEAFF
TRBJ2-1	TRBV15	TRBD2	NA	TGTGCCACCAGCAGAGAAGGACTAGCGGGGGACAATGAGCAGTTCTTC	CATSREGLAGDNEQFF
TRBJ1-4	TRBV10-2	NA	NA	TGCGCCGGAAAAACAGCAACTAATGAAAAACTGTTTTTT	CAGKTATNEKLFF
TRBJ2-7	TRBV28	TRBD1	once	TGTGCCAGCAGTTTAAGGGGACAGACCTACGAGCAGTACTTC	CASSLRGQTYEQYF
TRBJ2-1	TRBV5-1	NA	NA	TGCGCCAGCAGCTTGTCGACGCGGGCCGAAAACAATGAGCAGTTCTTC	CASSLSTRAENNEQFF
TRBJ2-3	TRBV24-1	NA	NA	TGTGCCACCAGTCCCCCCGGGACGGCGGACCCTAACACAGATACGCAGTATTTT	CATSPPGTADPNTDTQYF
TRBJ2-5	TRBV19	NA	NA	TGTGCCAGTAGTACGGGGACGGACTACGGAGAGACCCAGTACTTC	CASSTGTDYGETQYF
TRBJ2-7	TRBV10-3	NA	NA	TGTGCCATCAAGGGACGGGACTCCTACGAGCAGTACTTC	CAIKGRDSYEQYF
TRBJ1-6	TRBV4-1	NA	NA	TGCGCCAGCAGCCAAGAACTGAGATCACCCCTCCACTTT	CASSQELRSPLHF
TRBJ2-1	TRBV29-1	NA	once	TGCAGCGCGGGACGGGACCCGAACCAAAATGAGCAGTTCTTC	CSAGRDPNQNEQFF
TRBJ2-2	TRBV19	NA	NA	TGTGCCAGTAGTATCCTAGTAGGGACCACCGGGGAGCTGTTTTTT	CASSILVGTTGELFF
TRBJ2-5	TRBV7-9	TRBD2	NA	TGTGCCAGCAGCCCGATTGGGGCGGGAGAGGAGACCCAGTACTTC	CASSPIGAGEETQYF
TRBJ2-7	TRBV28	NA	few	TGTGCCAGCAGTGAACAGGGAAAGGACGAGCAGTACTTC	CASSEQGKDEQYF
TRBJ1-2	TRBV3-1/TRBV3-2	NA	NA	TGTGCCAGCAGCCAAGGACAGGAGTATTATGGCTACACCTTC	CASSQGQEYYGYTF
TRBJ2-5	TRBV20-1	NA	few	TGCAGTGCTAGAAATGGAGAGACCCAGTACTTC	CSARNGETQYF
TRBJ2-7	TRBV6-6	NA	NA	TGTGCCAGCAGTTACGCGGGGACCAAGGGCGAGCAGTACTTC	CASSYAGTKGEQYF
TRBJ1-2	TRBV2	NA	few	TGTGCCAGCAGTGAAGCGCTTGGGACTCTCGACCACTACACCTTC	CASSEALGTLDHYTF
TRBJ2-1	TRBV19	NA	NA	TGTGCCAGTAGTACGTGGATCTGGAGCTACAATGAGCAGTTCTTC	CASSTWIWSYNEQFF
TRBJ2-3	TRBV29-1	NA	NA	TGCAGCCCCCGGATTTTGGCAGATACGCAGTATTTT	CSPRILADTQYF
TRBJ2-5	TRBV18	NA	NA	TGTGCCAGCTCACCACCTTCCTCAGAGACCCAGTACTTC	CASSPPSSETQYF